The 5 T cell receptor beta chains reported below all come from one sample, sequenced in a study of human T cells and chemical hapten exposure. TCRdb passed the RACE reads through MiXCR, listing each CDR3 protein once. The sample has a few hundred thousand distinct CDR3 sequences; about 6% are singletons. Time point given: patch test 2, 6 weeks after DPC sensitization. The treatment denotes: therapeutic diphenylcyclopropenone sensitization with weekly scalp DPC. The source was whole blood, collected in connection with sensitization to the hapten diphenylcyclopropenone (DPC). Receptors were obtained from a woman under 30 with alopecia areata. Some clones in this sample may be carry-over from other donors' samples.

V gene TRBV29-1 combines with J gene TRBJ2-5, with D possibly being TRBD2 (6 bases). Trimming removed 3 bases from V and 6 bases from J, with 8 bases in between. Germline loops: CDR1 SQVTM, CDR2 ANQGSEA. The CDR3 length is 11 residues. In nucleotides, the CDR3 is TGCAGCGTTGACAGCGGGCAGACCCAGTACTTC. Translation: CSVDSGQTQYF.

In its sample, this clonotype was seen many times. CDR3 nucleotide sequence: TGCGCCAGCAGCCAAGAACCAGGGTTTTACATCGGGGAGCTGTTTTTT. It encodes CASSQEPGFYIGELFF. The genes are TRBV4-3 and TRBJ2-2, with a tentative D call TRBD1 (5 bases). This CDR3 is 16 amino acids long. The V gene's germline CDR1 is LGHNA and CDR2 YSLEER. With 0 bases removed from V and 7 bases from J, the gap between germline ends came to 15 bases.

The V gene is TRBV27, the J gene TRBJ2-7; tentatively, D is TRBD1 (5 bases). Trimming pared 5 bases from V and 0 bases from J, leaving 29 bases between. Germline V gene sequence: CDR1 MNHEY, CDR2 SMNVEV (reference sequence). The CDR3 loop spans 20 amino acids. CDR3 nucleotides: TGTGCCAGCAGTCCTAACCAGGCTATCGGACATAGGGCCTCCTCCTACGAGCAGTACTTC. Translating it yields CASSPNQAIGHRASSYEQYF.

This clonotype was found many times. The chain has TRBV5-4 and TRBJ2-7; 7 bases line up with TRBD2. CDR3 length: 15 amino acids. The germline CDR1 and CDR2 sequences are SGHNT and YYREEE (reference sequence). V trimming: 0 bases; J trimming: 4 bases; junction bases outside the gene matches: 7. CDR3 coding DNA: TGTGCCAGCAGCTTGGCACCGGGGGGTGAGTACGAGCAGTACTTC. Protein: CASSLAPGGEYEQYF.

The chain has TRBV27 and TRBJ1-6; 8 bases are shared with TRBD1. Germline CDR1 is MNHEY and CDR2 is SMNVEV (reference sequence). Germline trimming cut 7 bases from V and 7 bases from J; bases unmatched to any gene: 6. The CDR3 has 14 amino acids. CDR3 amino acids: CASNDRGVNSPLHF. The CDR3 coding sequence is TGTGCCAGCAACGACAGGGGTGTGAATTCACCCCTCCACTTT.